One and the same sample provided the 8 T cell receptor beta chains below, sequenced in a study of cytomegalovirus exposure and HLA in healthy donors. With 60 Vbeta and 13 Jbeta primers, the PCR was carried out. Sequencing used immunoSEQ multiplex PCR; TCRdb keeps in-frame clones, though not all of them. The sample holds about 130,000 clones, roughly a tenth seen once. Sequencing was performed on PBMCs. These receptor sequences come from a woman under 30 in good health and CMV-seropositive.

This clone was seen a few times. The CDR3 sequence: CASSPWRSSYEQYF. Here the CDR3 DNA reads TGTGCCAGCAGCCCTTGGAGGAGCTCCTACGAGCAGTACTTC. The chain employs TRBV6-5 and TRBJ2-7; D may be TRBD2 (5 bases). From germline, CDR1 is MNHEY and CDR2 SVGAGI. The CDR3 sequence is 14 residues long. Trimming pared 6 bases from V and 0 bases from J, leaving 12 bases between.

The CDR3 spells CASSLRYSGANVLTF. The CDR3 DNA reads TGTGCCAGCAGCCTCCGTTACTCTGGGGCCAACGTCCTGACTTTC. The chain has TRBV5-4 and TRBJ2-6; D remains unclear. Looked up from germline, CDR1 is SGHNT and CDR2 is YYREEE (reference sequence). This CDR3 has 15 residues. V was shortened by 4 bases and J by 0 bases, with 8 bases between the two germline ends.

The chain carries TRBV7-6 and TRBJ2-3, with 9 bases fitting TRBD2. This CDR3 is 16 amino acids long. The germline CDR1 and CDR2 sequences are SGHVS and FNYEAQ. V lost 5 bases, J lost 0 bases, and 6 bases stayed unmatched. DNA of the CDR3: TGTGCCAGCAGCGGCAGTCTAGCGGGAAGCACAGATACGCAGTATTTT. Translation: CASSGSLAGSTDTQYF.

This clone was detected a few times. The chain couples TRBV11-2 to TRBJ2-7; 12 bases align to TRBD2. CDR1 and CDR2 from the germline V gene are SGHAT and FQNNGV. This CDR3 contains 14 residues. J was trimmed by 5 bases and V by 3 bases; bases with no gene match: 2. The CDR3, as DNA: TGTGCCAGCAGCTTTCTAGCGGGAGGGGACGAGCAGTACTTC. Its protein product is CASSFLAGGDEQYF.

There are a few counts of this clone. This rearrangement joins TRBV2 to TRBJ2-2; 9 nucleotides match TRBD2. Looked up from germline, CDR1 is SNHLY and CDR2 is FYNNEI. J lost 4 bases, V lost 11 bases, and 8 bases had no gene match. CDR3 length equals 14 residues. The CDR3 loop reads CAGQTSGSTGELFF. The DNA for the CDR3 is TGTGCCGGCCAGACTAGCGGATCCACCGGGGAGCTGTTTTTT.

Only a few counts were recorded for this clone. J is TRBJ1-1 and V is TRBV4-2; D gene unclear. This CDR3 has 15 amino acids. V lost 0 bases and J lost 3, with 11 bases in between. Germline CDR1 is LGHNA and CDR2 is YNFKEQ. CDR3 coding DNA: TGTGCCAGCAGCCAAGAGCGGGGAGGTTACACTGAAGCTTTCTTT. It is translated as CASSQERGGYTEAFF.

This clone was counted a few times. The CDR3 loop reads CASSAAGLAAQNPYEQYF. CDR3 DNA sequence: TGTGCCAGCAGCGCAGCGGGACTAGCGGCCCAAAATCCCTACGAGCAGTACTTC. This sequence joins TRBV11-2 and TRBJ2-7, with 11 bases fitting TRBD2. Germline values: CDR1 SGHAT, CDR2 FQNNGV. J lost 2 bases, V lost 5 bases, and 14 bases had no gene match. The CDR3 consists of 18 residues. Looking up the rest from reference TRBV11-2 and TRBJ2-7 gives the full variable domain: EAGVAQSPRYKIIEKRQSVAFWCNPISGHATLYWYQQILGQGPKLLIQFQNNGVVDDSQLPKDRFSAERLKGVDSTLKIQPAKLEDSAVYLCASSAAGLAAQNPYEQYFGPGTRLTVT.

The sample holds a few counts of this clone. This same CDR3 is encoded by further DNA sequences in the sample. The chain has TRBV30 and TRBJ1-5, with unresolved D. Trimming shortened V by 0 bases and J by 3 bases, and 6 bases separated the two germline ends. This CDR3 contains 13 residues. Germline CDR1 GTSNPN, CDR2 SVGIG (reference sequence). This chain's CDR3 is CAWSVSSNQPQHF. The CDR3 DNA follows: TGTGCCTGGAGTGTTTCTTCCAATCAGCCCCAGCATTTT.